This TCR beta chain comes out of a study of blood T cell repertoires in COVID-19. Adults between about 18 and 89 years of age took part from 24 US areas. Each participant's cohort was designated according to participant-reported clinical history. In the authors' workflow: Nucleated cell number was recorded as an estimate derived from reference gene primer amplification. TCRdb's copy holds only in-frame clones and misses some; the assay was immunoSEQ multiplex PCR. For V, J and clone size, that table is used; D and trimming come from the DNA. The sample has about 250,000 clones, roughly 85% seen once; the top ten hold 5%. This CDR3 has 12 residues. CDR1 and CDR2 from the germline V gene are GTSNPN and SVGIG (reference sequence).

The sequenced material came from PBMCs or T cells enriched from blood (not recorded which). The gene calls are TRBV30 and TRBJ2-7; 7 positions match TRBD2. The sequence was collected from a man aged 40-49 years who had been exposed to COVID-19. CDR3 region: CGGGESSYEQYF. CDR3 bases: TGTGGGGGGGGAGAAAGCTCCTACGAGCAGTACTTC.